Following are 5 T cell receptor beta chains from one sample sequenced in a study of blood T cell repertoires in COVID-19. Measured with immunoSEQ multiplex PCR; TCRdb has only the in-frame clones, and not every one. The table includes about 200,000 clones, more than 75% detected once. Sequenced input: peripheral blood. These receptors were collected from a person aged 65 to 85 with COVID-19, enrolled during active disease.

The J gene is TRBJ2-3, the V gene TRBV5-1, with 9 nucleotides matching TRBD1. Germline CDR1 SGHRS, CDR2 YFSETQ. This CDR3 spans 13 amino acids. The trim removed 5 bases at V and 4 bases at J, leaving 2 bases unmatched. In nucleotides, the CDR3 is TGCGCCAGCAGAGGGACAGGGTCAGATACGCAGTATTTT. This codes for CASRGTGSDTQYF.

This clone appeared once. The V and J genes are TRBV7-8 and TRBJ2-2; 11 bases match TRBD1. Germline-derived CDR1 and CDR2 are SGHVS and FQNEAQ. J lost 4 bases, V lost 6 bases, and 7 bases had no gene match. This CDR3 is built from 16 residues. The DNA of the CDR3 is TGTGCCAGCAGTACGGACAGGGGGCGCATCACCGGGGAGCTGTTTTTT. Translating gives CASSTDRGRITGELFF.

The DNA of the CDR3 is TGTGCCAGCAGCGCGGGGAACTACGAGCAGTACTTC. Protein sequence: CASSAGNYEQYF. J is TRBJ2-7 and V is TRBV12-3 or TRBV12-4; D perhaps matches TRBD2 (6 bases). Trimming removed 6 bases from V and 3 bases from J, with 9 bases in between. The CDR3 is made up of 12 amino acids.

The V call is TRBV21-1, the J call TRBJ2-3; the DNA was not used to check the table's D call, TRBD1. TRBV21-1 is termed a pseudogene. The CDR3 consists of 17 residues. The chain's CDR3 is CASSKRQGKGHTDTQYF. DNA for the CDR3: TGTGCCAGCAGCAAAAGACAGGGAAAGGGACACACAGATACGCAGTATTTT.

The CDR3 spells CASSPDGQSNQPQHF. Here the CDR3 DNA reads TGTGCCAGCAGCCCAGACGGACAGAGCAATCAGCCCCAGCATTTT. The rearrangement uses TRBV6-2 or TRBV6-3 and TRBJ1-5, with a possible D match to TRBD1 (6 bases). Trimming left V 6 bases short and J 1 base short, with 13 bases between. Looked up from germline, CDR1 is MNHEY and CDR2 is SVGEGT. The CDR3 loop spans 15 amino acids.